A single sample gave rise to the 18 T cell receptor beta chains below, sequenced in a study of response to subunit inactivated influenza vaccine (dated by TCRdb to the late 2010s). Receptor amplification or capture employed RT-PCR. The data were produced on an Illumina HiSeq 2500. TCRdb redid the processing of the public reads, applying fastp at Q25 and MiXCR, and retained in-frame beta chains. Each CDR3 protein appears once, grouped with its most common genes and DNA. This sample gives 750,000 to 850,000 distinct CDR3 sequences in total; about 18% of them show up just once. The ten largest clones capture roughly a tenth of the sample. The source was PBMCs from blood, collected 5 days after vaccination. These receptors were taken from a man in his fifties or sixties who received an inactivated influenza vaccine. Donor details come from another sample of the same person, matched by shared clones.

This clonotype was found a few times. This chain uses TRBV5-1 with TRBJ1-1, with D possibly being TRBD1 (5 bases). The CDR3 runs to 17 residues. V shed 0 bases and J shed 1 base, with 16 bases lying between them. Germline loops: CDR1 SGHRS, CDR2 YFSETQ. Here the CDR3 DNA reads TGCGCCAGCAGCTTGGAACTACAGGTTTTTGGGAACACTGAAGCTTTCTTT. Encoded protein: CASSLELQVFGNTEAFF.

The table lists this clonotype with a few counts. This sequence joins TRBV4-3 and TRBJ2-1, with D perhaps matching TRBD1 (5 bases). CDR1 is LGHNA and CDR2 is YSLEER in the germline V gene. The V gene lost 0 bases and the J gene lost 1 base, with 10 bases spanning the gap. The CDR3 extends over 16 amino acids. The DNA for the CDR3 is TGCGCCAGCAGCCAAGAGGGGCCCCCGTCCTACAATGAGCAGTTCTTC. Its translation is CASSQEGPPSYNEQFF.

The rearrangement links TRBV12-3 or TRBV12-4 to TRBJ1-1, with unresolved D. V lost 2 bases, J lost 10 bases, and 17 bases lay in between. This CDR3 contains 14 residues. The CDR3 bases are TGTGCCAGCAGTTTATATAACACGCTAGGTGTAGCTTTCTTT. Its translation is CASSLYNTLGVAFF.

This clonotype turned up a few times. CDR3 DNA: TGCAGTGCTAGAGAATGGGGGGGTACGGTTTCACCCCTCCACTTT. Amino acid sequence: CSAREWGGTVSPLHF. The V and J genes are TRBV20-1 and TRBJ1-6; the D gene is possibly TRBD1 (5 bases). The V end was cut by 0 bases, the J end by 9 bases, with 15 bases between. CDR1 DFQATT and CDR2 SNEGSKA come from the germline V gene (reference sequence). This CDR3 is built from 15 residues.

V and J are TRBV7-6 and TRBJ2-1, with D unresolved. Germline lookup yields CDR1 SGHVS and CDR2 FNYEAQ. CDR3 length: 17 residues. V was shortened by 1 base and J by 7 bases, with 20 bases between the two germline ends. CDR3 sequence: CASSLDTDPFSSNEQFF. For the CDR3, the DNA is TGTGCCAGCAGCTTAGATACAGATCCCTTCTCGAGTAATGAGCAGTTCTTC.

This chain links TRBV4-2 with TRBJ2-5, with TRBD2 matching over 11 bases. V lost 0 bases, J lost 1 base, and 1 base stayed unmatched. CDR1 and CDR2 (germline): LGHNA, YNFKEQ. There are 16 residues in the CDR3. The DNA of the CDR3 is TGTGCCAGCAGCCAAGACGGGACTAGCGGCCAAGAGACCCAGTACTTC. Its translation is CASSQDGTSGQETQYF.

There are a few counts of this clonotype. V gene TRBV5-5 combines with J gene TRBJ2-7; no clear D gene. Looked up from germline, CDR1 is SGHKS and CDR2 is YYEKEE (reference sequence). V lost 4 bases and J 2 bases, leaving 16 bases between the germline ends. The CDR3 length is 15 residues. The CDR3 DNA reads TGTGCCAGCAGCCCGGCCGGTACCACCACCTACGAGCAGTACTTC. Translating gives CASSPAGTTTYEQYF.

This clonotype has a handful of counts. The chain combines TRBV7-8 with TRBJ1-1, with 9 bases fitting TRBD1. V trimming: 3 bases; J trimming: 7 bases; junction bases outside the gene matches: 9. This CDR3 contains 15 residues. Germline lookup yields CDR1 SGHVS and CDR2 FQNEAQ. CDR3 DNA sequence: TGTGCCAGCAGCTTCCGTGTGGGACAGGGAATTGAAGCTTTCTTT. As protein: CASSFRVGQGIEAFF.

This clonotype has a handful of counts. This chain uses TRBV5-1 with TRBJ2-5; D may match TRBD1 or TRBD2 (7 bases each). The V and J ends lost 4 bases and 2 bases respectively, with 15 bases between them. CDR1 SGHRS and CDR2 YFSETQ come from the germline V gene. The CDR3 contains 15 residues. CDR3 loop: CASSGGGQPQETQYF. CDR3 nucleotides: TGCGCCAGCAGCGGGGGGGGACAGCCTCAAGAGACCCAGTACTTC.

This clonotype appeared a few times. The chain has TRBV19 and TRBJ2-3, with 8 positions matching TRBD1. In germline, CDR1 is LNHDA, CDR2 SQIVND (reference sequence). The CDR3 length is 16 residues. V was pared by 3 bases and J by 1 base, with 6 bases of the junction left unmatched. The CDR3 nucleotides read TGTGCCAGTAGTATCGGACAGGGAGAACGCACAGATACGCAGTATTTT. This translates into CASSIGQGERTDTQYF.

CDR3 sequence: CASSFKLGGEQYF. Here the CDR3 DNA reads TGTGCCAGCAGCTTTAAGTTGGGGGGCGAGCAGTACTTC. The rearrangement uses TRBV7-6 and TRBJ2-7, with D possibly being TRBD2 (6 bases). The CDR3 runs 13 residues. Germline loops: CDR1 SGHVS, CDR2 FNYEAQ. Trimming removed 3 bases from V and 6 bases from J, with 12 bases in between.

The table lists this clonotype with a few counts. Here the CDR3 reads CSAPRLAGGADTQYF. The CDR3, as DNA: TGCAGTGCTCCTAGACTAGCGGGAGGTGCAGATACGCAGTATTTT. The chain joins TRBV20-1 to TRBJ2-3; 13 bases match TRBD2. The germline gives CDR1 DFQATT, CDR2 SNEGSKA (reference sequence). There are 15 residues in the CDR3. V gave up 5 bases and J gave up 4 bases; unmatched junction bases: 6.

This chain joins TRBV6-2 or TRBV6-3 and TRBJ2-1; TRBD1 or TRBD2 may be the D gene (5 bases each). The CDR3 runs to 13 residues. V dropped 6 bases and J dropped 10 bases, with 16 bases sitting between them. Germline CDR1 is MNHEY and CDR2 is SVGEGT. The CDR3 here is CASSSGTTGEQFF. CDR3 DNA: TGTGCCAGCAGCTCCGGGACCACGGGCGAGCAGTTCTTC.

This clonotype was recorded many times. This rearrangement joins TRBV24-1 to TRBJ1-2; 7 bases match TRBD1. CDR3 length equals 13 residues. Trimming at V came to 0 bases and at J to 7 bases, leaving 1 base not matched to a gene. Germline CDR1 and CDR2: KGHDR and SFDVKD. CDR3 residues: CATSDLPGGGYTF. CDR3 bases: TGTGCCACCAGTGATTTGCCAGGGGGTGGCTACACCTTC.

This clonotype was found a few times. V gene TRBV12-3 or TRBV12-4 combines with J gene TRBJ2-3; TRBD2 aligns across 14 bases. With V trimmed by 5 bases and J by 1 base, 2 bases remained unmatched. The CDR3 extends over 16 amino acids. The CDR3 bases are TGTGCCAGCAGTACGGGACTAGCGGGGGGCACAGATACGCAGTATTTT. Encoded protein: CASSTGLAGGTDTQYF.

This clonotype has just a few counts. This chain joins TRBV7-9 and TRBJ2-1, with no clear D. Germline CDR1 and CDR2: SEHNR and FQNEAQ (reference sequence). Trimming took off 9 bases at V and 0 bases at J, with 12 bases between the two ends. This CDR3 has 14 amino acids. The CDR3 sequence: CASRPASSYNEQFF. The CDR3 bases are TGTGCCAGTAGACCAGCGAGCTCCTACAATGAGCAGTTCTTC.

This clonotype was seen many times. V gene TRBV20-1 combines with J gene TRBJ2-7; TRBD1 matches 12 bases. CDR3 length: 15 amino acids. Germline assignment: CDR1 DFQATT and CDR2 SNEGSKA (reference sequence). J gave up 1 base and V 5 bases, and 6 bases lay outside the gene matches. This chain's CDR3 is CSAAGTGGASYEQYF. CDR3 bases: TGCAGTGCTGCCGGGACAGGGGGCGCTTCCTACGAGCAGTACTTC.

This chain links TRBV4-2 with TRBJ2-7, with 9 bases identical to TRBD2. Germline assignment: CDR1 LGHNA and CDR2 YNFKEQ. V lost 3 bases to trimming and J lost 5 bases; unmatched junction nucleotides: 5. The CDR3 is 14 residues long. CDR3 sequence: CASSQGGGAHEQYF. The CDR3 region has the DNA TGTGCCAGCAGCCAGGGCGGGGGGGCACACGAGCAGTACTTC.